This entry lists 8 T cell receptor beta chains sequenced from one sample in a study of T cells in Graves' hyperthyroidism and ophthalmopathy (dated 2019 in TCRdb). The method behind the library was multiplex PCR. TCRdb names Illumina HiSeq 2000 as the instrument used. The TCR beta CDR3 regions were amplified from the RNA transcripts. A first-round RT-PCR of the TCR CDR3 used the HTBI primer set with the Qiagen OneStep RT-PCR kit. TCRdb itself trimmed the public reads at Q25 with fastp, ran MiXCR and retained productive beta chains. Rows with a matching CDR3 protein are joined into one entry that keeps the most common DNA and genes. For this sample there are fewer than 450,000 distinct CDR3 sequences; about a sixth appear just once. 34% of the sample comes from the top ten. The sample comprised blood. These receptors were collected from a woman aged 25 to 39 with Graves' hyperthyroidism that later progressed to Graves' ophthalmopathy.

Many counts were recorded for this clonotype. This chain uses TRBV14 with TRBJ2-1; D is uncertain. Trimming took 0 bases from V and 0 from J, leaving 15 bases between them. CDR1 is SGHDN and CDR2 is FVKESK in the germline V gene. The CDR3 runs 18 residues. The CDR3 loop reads CASSQELRYANSYNEQFF. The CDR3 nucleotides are TGTGCCAGCAGCCAAGAGTTGCGGTATGCAAACTCCTACAATGAGCAGTTCTTC.

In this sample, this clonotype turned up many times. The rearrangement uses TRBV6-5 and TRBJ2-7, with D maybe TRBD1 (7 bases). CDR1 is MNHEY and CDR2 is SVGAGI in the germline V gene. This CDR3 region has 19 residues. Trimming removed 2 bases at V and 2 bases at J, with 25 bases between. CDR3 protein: CASSYKGGINPRGAYEQYF. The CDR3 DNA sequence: TGTGCCAGCAGTTACAAGGGCGGGATCAATCCCAGGGGGGCCTACGAGCAGTACTTC.

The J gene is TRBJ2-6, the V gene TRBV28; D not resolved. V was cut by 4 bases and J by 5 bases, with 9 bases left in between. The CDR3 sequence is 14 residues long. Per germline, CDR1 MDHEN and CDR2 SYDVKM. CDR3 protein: CASSSLQRANVLTF. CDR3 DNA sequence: TGTGCCAGCAGTTCCCTACAGAGGGCCAACGTCCTGACTTTC.

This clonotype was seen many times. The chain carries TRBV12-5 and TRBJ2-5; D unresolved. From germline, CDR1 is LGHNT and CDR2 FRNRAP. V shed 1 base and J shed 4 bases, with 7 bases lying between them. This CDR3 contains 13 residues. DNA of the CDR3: TGTGCTAGTGGTTTGGGGTCCGGAGAGACCCAGTACTTC. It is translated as CASGLGSGETQYF. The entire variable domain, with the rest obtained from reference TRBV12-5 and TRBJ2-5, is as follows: DARVTQTPRHKVTEMGQEVTMRCQPILGHNTVFWYRQTMMQGLELLAYFRNRAPLDDSGMPKDRFSAEMPDATLATLKIQPSEPRDSAVYFCASGLGSGETQYFGPGTRLLVL.

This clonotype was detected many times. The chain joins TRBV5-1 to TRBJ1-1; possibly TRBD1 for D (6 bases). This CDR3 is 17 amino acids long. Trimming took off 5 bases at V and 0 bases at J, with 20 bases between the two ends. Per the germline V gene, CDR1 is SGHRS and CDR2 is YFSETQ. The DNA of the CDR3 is TGCGCCAGCAGTTACCAAGTACATCAGGGGATGAACACTGAAGCTTTCTTT. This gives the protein CASSYQVHQGMNTEAFF.

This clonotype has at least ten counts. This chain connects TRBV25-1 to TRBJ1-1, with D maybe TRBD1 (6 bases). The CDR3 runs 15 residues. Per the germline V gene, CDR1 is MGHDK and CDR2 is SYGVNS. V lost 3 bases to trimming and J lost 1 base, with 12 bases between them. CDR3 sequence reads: CASSDPGTSNTEAFF. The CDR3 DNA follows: TGTGCCAGCAGTGACCCCGGGACATCGAACACTGAAGCTTTCTTT.

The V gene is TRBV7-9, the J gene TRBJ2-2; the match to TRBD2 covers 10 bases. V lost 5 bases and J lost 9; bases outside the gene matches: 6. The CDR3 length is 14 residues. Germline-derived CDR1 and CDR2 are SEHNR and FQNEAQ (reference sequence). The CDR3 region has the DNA TGTGCCAGCAGCCACTCTAGCGGGAGCCGGGAGCTGTTTTTT. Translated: CASSHSSGSRELFF.

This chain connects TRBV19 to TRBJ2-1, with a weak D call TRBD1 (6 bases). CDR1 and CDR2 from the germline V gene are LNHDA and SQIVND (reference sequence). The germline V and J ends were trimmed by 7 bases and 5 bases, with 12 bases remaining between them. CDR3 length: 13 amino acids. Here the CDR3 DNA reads TGTGCCAGTAATGGGGCAGGGGACAATGAGCAGTTCTTC. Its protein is CASNGAGDNEQFF.